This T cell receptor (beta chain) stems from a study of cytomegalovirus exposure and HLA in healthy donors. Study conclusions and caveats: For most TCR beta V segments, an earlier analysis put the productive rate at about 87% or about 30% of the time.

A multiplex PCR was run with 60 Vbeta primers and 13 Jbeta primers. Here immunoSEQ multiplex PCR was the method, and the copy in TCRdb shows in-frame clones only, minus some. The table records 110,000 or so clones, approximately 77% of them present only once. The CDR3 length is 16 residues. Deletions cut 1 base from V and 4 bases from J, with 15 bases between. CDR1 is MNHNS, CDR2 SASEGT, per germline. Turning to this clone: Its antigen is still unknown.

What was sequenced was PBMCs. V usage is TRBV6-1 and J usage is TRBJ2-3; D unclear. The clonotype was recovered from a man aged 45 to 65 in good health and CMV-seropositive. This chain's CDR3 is CASSEVVARGPDTQYF. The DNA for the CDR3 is TGTGCCAGCAGTGAAGTGGTGGCGAGAGGCCCAGATACGCAGTATTTT.